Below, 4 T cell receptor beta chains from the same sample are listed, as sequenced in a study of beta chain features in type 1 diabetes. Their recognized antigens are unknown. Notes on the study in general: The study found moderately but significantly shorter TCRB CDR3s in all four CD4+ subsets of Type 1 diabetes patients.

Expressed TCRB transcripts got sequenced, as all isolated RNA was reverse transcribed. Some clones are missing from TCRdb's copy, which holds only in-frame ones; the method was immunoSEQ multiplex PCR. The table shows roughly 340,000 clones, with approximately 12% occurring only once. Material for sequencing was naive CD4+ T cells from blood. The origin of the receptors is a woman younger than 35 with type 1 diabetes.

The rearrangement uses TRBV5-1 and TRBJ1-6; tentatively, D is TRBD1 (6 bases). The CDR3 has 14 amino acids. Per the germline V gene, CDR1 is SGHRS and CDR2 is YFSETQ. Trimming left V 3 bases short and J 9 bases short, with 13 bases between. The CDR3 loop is CASSSNTGPSPLHF. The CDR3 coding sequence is TGCGCCAGCAGCTCAAATACAGGGCCTTCACCCCTCCACTTT.

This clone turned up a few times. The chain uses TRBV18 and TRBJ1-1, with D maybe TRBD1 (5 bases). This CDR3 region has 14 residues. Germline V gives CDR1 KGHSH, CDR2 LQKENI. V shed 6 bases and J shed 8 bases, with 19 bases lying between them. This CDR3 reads CASSRTRSDSEAFF. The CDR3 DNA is TGTGCCAGCTCCCGAACGAGGTCAGACAGCGAAGCTTTCTTT.

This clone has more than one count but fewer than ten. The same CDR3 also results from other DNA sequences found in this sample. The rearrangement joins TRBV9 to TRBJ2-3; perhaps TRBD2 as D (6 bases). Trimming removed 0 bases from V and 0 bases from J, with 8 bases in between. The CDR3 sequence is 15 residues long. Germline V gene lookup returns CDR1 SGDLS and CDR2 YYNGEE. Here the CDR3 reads CASSVAAGSTDTQYF. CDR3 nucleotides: TGTGCCAGCAGCGTAGCGGCGGGGAGCACAGATACGCAGTATTTT.

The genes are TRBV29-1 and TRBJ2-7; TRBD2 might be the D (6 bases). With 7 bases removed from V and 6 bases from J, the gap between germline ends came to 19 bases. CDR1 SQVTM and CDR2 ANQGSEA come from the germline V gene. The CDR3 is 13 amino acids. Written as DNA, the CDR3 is TGCAGCGCAAGCGGACACGGGCGGGGCGAGCAGTACTTC. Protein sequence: CSASGHGRGEQYF.